The 9 T cell receptor beta chains below were found in one sample sequenced in a study of response to subunit inactivated influenza vaccine. TCRdb itself ran the RT-PCR reads through MiXCR, one entry per CDR3 protein. The repertoire holds about 540,000 distinct CDR3 sequences, with around 21% as singletons. These data were likewise used in another study, on T cells expressing NK-cell markers. That source notes: Production of TCR beta cDNA relied on 5'RACE template switching with UMIs.

Sequenced material: CD4+ T cells sorted from PBMCs, taken 11 to 12 days after vaccination. All receptors derive from a man aged 50-60 years who received an inactivated influenza vaccine.

This clonotype came up many times. V usage is TRBV5-5 and J usage is TRBJ1-1; possible D gene TRBD1, 6 bases. CDR3 length: 15 residues. V lost 4 bases, J lost 4 bases, and 17 bases lay in between. The germline V gene has CDR1 SGHKS and CDR2 YYEKEE (reference sequence). CDR3 nucleotide sequence: TGTGCCAGCAGCCCCTCCACAGGGAGGACCACTGAAGCTTTCTTT. Its protein product is CASSPSTGRTTEAFF.

CDR3 protein: CASSYAGANTEAFF. DNA of the CDR3: TGTGCCAGCAGTTACGCAGGAGCTAACACTGAAGCTTTCTTT. The chain is built from TRBV6-5 and TRBJ1-1, with D unclear. The CDR3 has 14 amino acids. V was trimmed by 2 bases and J by 2 bases, leaving 9 bases between them. Germline CDR1 MNHEY, CDR2 SVGAGI.

This clonotype came up a few times. The V gene is TRBV28, the J gene TRBJ1-2; D may be TRBD1 (5 bases). The CDR3 extends over 13 amino acids. V lost 6 bases and J lost 3, with 11 bases in between. CDR1 MDHEN and CDR2 SYDVKM come from the germline V gene. CDR3 nucleotides: TGTGCCAGCAGGGTGGACACGCACTATGGCTACACCTTC. Translation gives CASRVDTHYGYTF.

This clonotype showed up just a few times. The chain carries TRBV10-3 and TRBJ2-4, with TRBD2 matching 7 bases. Trimming took 8 bases from V and 8 from J; bases not matched to a gene: 9. The CDR3 totals 13 residues. Germline V CDR1 and CDR2: ENHRY, SYGVKD. CDR3 protein: CAIREGGRDIQYF. The CDR3 region has the DNA TGTGCCATCCGAGAAGGAGGGAGGGACATTCAGTACTTC.

V and J are TRBV4-3 and TRBJ2-3, with TRBD1 matching 9 bases. Unmatched junction bases numbered 11, after V lost 1 base and J lost 3 bases. CDR1 is LGHNA and CDR2 is YSLEER in the germline V gene. CDR3 length equals 18 residues. The CDR3 DNA reads TGCGCCAGCAGCCAAGGTTCGGGACAGGGCTTCATGACAGATACGCAGTATTTT. Encoded protein: CASSQGSGQGFMTDTQYF.

This clonotype has a handful of counts. V usage is TRBV5-1 and J usage is TRBJ2-3; 9 bases are shared with TRBD1. J was trimmed by 0 bases and V by 3 bases; bases with no gene match: 11. CDR3 length: 18 amino acids. Per the germline V gene, CDR1 is SGHRS and CDR2 is YFSETQ. The CDR3 here is CASSSKPGTGPSTDTQYF. CDR3 nucleotide sequence: TGCGCCAGCAGCTCCAAGCCCGGGACAGGGCCCAGCACAGATACGCAGTATTTT.

Worth noting for this clonotype: A clone one base away is much larger, so this may be a read error. The CDR3 does not end in the conserved phenylalanine or tryptophan, so this is likely a read error. The CDR3 here is CSARESAYEQYL. CDR3 in DNA: TGCAGTGCTAGAGAGTCCGCCTACGAGCAGTACTTA. The V gene is TRBV20-1, the J gene TRBJ2-7; D is undetermined. Trimming cost V 0 bases and J 2 bases, with 5 bases left between them. The germline CDR1 and CDR2 sequences are DFQATT and SNEGSKA (reference sequence). This CDR3 contains 12 residues.

This clonotype was observed a few times. V gene TRBV6-2 or TRBV6-3 combines with J gene TRBJ2-1; TRBD2 matches at 11 bases. The trim removed 7 bases at V and 5 bases at J, leaving 16 bases unmatched. The CDR3 runs to 18 residues. From germline, CDR1 is MNHEY and CDR2 SVGEGT. Here the CDR3 reads CASTYTPASGRKNNEQFF. The CDR3 region has the DNA TGTGCCAGCACCTACACGCCGGCTAGCGGGAGGAAGAACAATGAGCAGTTCTTC.

The V and J genes are TRBV28 and TRBJ2-2; D may be TRBD1 (5 bases). The V end lost 3 bases, the J end lost 0 bases, and 11 bases lay between the germline ends. The CDR3 loop spans 16 amino acids. Germline CDR1 and CDR2: MDHEN and SYDVKM. CDR3 region: CASSFLDTPNTGELFF. The CDR3 nucleotides are TGTGCCAGCAGTTTTCTGGACACGCCGAACACCGGGGAGCTGTTTTTT.